The source of this TCR beta chain is a study of shared clonotypes between healthy human individuals. Donors, healthy HIV-negative adults, lacked recent acute infections or vaccinations. As regards this clone: Its antigen is still unknown. The junction shows a germline mismatch at one end, possibly a read error.

Deep was the level at which the assay was run. Every subset had its genomic DNA shared out evenly among several immunoSEQ plates. Only in-frame clones appear in the TCRdb table, and some are missing; sequencing was by immunoSEQ multiplex PCR. The sample has hundreds of thousands of clones; about 74% are singletons. Study observations and caveats: The sampled material consisted only of blood, and tissue repertoires are likely to differ.

The sequence was collected from a woman in her twenties or thirties in good health. The material sequenced was memory CD4+ T cells sorted from blood. Regarding subset: CD45RA-negative fraction.

Written as DNA, the CDR3 is TGTGCCAGCAGCATAGCCGCAACGACAGAAGGAAACACCATATATTTT. As protein: CASSIAATTEGNTIYF. This sequence joins TRBV7-9 and TRBJ1-3, with D possibly being TRBD1 (5 bases). The CDR3 is made up of 16 amino acids. CDR1 SEHNR and CDR2 FQNEAQ come from the germline V gene (reference sequence).